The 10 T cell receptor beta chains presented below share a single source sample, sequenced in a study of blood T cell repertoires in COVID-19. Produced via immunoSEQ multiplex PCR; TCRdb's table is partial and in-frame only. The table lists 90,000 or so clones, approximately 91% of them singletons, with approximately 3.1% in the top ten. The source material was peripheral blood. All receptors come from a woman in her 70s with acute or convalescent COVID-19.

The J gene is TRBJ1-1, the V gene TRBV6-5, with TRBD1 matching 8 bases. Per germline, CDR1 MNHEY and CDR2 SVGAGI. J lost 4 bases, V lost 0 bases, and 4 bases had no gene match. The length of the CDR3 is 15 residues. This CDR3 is CASSYSRQGFTEAFF. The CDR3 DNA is TGTGCCAGCAGTTACTCGAGACAGGGGTTCACTGAAGCTTTCTTT.

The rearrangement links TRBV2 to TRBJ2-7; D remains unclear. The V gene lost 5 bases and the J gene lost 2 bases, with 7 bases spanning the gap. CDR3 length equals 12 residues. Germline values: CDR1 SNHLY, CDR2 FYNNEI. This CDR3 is CASSNRAYEQYV. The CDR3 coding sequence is TGTGCCAGCAGTAACAGAGCCTACGAGCAGTACGTC.

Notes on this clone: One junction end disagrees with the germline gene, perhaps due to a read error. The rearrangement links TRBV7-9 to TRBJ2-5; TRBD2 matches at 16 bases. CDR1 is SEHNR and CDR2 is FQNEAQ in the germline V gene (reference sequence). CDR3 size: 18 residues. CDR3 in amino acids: CASSLAGTSGRASPTQYF. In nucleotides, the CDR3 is TGTGCCAGCAGCCTAGCCGGGACTAGCGGGAGGGCCAGCCCGACCCAGTACTTC.

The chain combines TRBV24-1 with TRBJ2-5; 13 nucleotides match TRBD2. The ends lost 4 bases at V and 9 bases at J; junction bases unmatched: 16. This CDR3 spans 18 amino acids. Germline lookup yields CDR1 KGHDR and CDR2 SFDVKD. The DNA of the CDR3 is TGTGCCACCAGTGACCCTGAAACAGGACTAGCGGGGGCGGGGGCCCAGTACTTC. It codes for CATSDPETGLAGAGAQYF.

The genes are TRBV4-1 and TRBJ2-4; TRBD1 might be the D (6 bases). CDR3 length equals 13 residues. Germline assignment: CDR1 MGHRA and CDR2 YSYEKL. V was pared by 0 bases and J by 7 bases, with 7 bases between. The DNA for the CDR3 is TGCGCCAGCAGCCAAGATAGGGGGAACATTCAGTACTTC. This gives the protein CASSQDRGNIQYF.

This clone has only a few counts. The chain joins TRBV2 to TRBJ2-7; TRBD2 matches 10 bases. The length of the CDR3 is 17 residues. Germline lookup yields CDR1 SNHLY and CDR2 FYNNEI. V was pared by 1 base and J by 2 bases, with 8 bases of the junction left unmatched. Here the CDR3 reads CASSEGFSGGTPYEQYV. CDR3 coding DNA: TGTGCCAGCAGTGAAGGGTTTAGCGGGGGGACCCCCTACGAGCAGTACGTC.

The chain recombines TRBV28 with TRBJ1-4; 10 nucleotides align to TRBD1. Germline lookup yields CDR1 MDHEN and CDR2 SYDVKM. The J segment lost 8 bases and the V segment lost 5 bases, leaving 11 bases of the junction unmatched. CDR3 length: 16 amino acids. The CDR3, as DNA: TGTGCCAGCAGTCCTGCCGGGACAGGGGTCAGGGAAAAACTGTTTTTT. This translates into CASSPAGTGVREKLFF.

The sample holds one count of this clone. This chain's CDR3 is CASSPDRGRHYGYTF. CDR3 nucleotide sequence: TGTGCCAGCAGCCCGGACAGGGGGCGGCACTATGGCTACACCTTC. The V gene is TRBV28, the J gene TRBJ1-2, with 11 bases lining up with TRBD1. The germline CDR1 and CDR2 sequences are MDHEN and SYDVKM. CDR3 length equals 15 residues. The ends lost 6 bases at V and 3 bases at J; junction bases unmatched: 6.

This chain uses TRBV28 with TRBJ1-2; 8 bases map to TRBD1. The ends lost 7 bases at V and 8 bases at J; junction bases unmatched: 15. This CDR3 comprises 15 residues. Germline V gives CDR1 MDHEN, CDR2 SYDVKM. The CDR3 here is CASTRNLGQGSGYTF. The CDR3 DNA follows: TGTGCCAGCACCCGTAACCTCGGACAGGGATCCGGCTACACCTTC.

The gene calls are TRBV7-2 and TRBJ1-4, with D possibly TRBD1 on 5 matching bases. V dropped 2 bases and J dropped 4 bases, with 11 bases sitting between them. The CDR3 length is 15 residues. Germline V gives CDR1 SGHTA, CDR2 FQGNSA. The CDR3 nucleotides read TGTGCCAGCAGCTTAATGGGGCTTAATAATGAAAAACTGTTTTTT. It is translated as CASSLMGLNNEKLFF.